The T cell receptor beta chain described here comes from a study of regulatory T cells in long-lasting Graves disease. Relying on iRepertoire HTBI primers and Arm-PCR of CDR3 regions, the team built TCR beta libraries. One entry per CDR3 protein, called by TCRdb with MiXCR from the multiplex PCR reads. This repertoire shows roughly 250,000 distinct CDR3 sequences, more than 15% found once; its top ten account for about 15%. The germline V gene encodes CDR1 MNHGY and CDR2 SVAAGI. The CDR3 runs to 15 residues. Study-level points and caveats: Patients with persistent disease showed a bias toward TRBV28, TRBJ1-2 and TRBJ2-5.

This clonotype was picked up a small number of times. Its antigen is not identified. A clone one base away is much larger, so this may be a read error. As to time point: newly diagnosed GD, antithyroid drugs for less than 3 months. From PBMCs, RNA was extracted and then used to make the TCR library. This sample also appeared in a second study, on T cells in Graves' hyperthyroidism and ophthalmopathy.

Material: peripheral blood mononuclear cells (PBMCs), obtained at new diagnosis, from a patient treated with antithyroid drugs. The chain carries TRBV6-9 and TRBJ1-2, with 7 nucleotides matching TRBD1. The clonotype comes from a woman in her 30s with Graves disease. CDR3 amino acids: CASSYQPTGRYGCTF. The CDR3 coding sequence is TGTGCCAGCAGTTACCAACCGACAGGGCGCTATGGCTGCACCTTC.